The 19 T cell receptor beta chains in this list originate from one sample, sequenced in a study of blood T cell repertoires in COVID-19 (dated by TCRdb to the early 2020s). Library preparation employed the immunoSEQ multiplex PCR assay. Entries here come from immuneACCESS through TCRdb and include only in-frame sequences with V and J called. Some clones fail to appear in such tables; in the studies checked, an unresolved V gene covers under half of the shortfall, and the cause of the remainder is unknown. The table for this sample lists 250,000 to 300,000 clones; roughly 90% of them were counted only once. 1.9% of the sample goes to the ten largest clones. Sequencing was performed on PBMCs or T cells enriched from blood (not recorded which). All receptors derive from a woman in her sixties or seventies who had recovered from COVID-19.

The chain combines TRBV30 with TRBJ2-7, with 12 bases lining up with TRBD1. Germline CDR1 GTSNPN, CDR2 SVGIG (reference sequence). This CDR3 contains 15 residues. The V and J ends lost 2 bases and 4 bases, in that order; junction bases with no gene match: 6. The CDR3 DNA reads as TGTGCCTGGAGTCGCGGGACAGGGGGCCAATACGAGCAGTACTTC. Its translation is CAWSRGTGGQYEQYF.

This clone was recorded a few times. V usage is TRBV7-2 and J usage is TRBJ1-2; a possible D gene is TRBD1 (6 bases). Trimming cost V 1 base and J 4 bases, with 10 bases left between them. Germline-derived CDR1 and CDR2 are SGHTA and FQGNSA. The CDR3 loop spans 14 amino acids. The CDR3, as DNA: TGTGCCAGCAGCTTAGGGGGACAACCCTATGGCTACACCTTC. Its translation: CASSLGGQPYGYTF. The whole variable domain, filled in from reference TRBV7-2 and TRBJ1-2, reads GAGVSQSPSNKVTEKGKDVELRCDPISGHTALYWYRQSLGQGLEFLIYFQGNSAPDKSGLPSDRFSAERTGGSVSTLTIQRTQQEDSAVYLCASSLGGQPYGYTFGSGTRLTVV.

Only a few counts were recorded for this clone. The chain uses TRBV5-4 and TRBJ2-7; 7 bases are shared with TRBD1. With V trimmed by 3 bases and J by 3 bases, 6 bases remained unmatched. The CDR3 spans 14 residues. The germline gives CDR1 SGHNT, CDR2 YYREEE (reference sequence). The CDR3 here is CASSSQGNLYEQYF. The CDR3 region has the DNA TGTGCCAGCAGCTCACAGGGGAATCTCTACGAGCAGTACTTC. Filled out from reference TRBV5-4 and TRBJ2-7, the complete variable domain reads ETGVTQSPTHLIKTRGQQVTLRCSSQSGHNTVSWYQQALGQGPQFIFQYYREEENGRGNFPPRFSGLQFPNYSSELNVNALELDDSALYLCASSSQGNLYEQYFGPGTRLTVT.

The chain uses TRBV30 and TRBJ2-1; 11 bases match TRBD2. Unmatched junction bases numbered 8, after V lost 2 bases and J lost 8 bases. The CDR3 sequence is 15 residues long. Germline CDR1 reads GTSNPN; CDR2 reads SVGIG (reference sequence). This CDR3 reads CAWSPGLAVIDEQFF. CDR3 DNA sequence: TGTGCCTGGAGTCCGGGACTAGCGGTGATCGATGAGCAGTTCTTC.

CDR3 sequence: CASSPRGLVFGYEQYF. The CDR3 DNA sequence: TGTGCCAGCAGCCCTAGGGGGCTAGTCTTTGGCTACGAGCAGTACTTC. V gene TRBV9 combines with J gene TRBJ2-7; TRBD1 aligns across 7 bases. The CDR3 is 16 amino acids. Germline CDR1 reads SGDLS; CDR2 reads YYNGEE. Losses at the gene ends were 4 bases for V and 3 bases for J; bases not matched to a gene: 13.

This clone was seen only a few times. V is TRBV5-1 and J is TRBJ1-6; 11 bases are shared with TRBD1. Per germline, CDR1 SGHRS and CDR2 YFSETQ. The CDR3 runs 18 residues. Trimming took 4 bases from V and 1 from J; bases not matched to a gene: 7. CDR3 residues: CASSRSGTGGSYNSPLHF. CDR3 coding DNA: TGCGCCAGCAGCCGTTCCGGGACAGGGGGATCCTATAATTCACCCCTCCACTTT.

The V gene is TRBV5-1, the J gene TRBJ2-5; perhaps TRBD2 as D (6 bases). V was pared by 3 bases and J by 11 bases, with 14 bases between. CDR1 and CDR2 from the germline V gene are SGHRS and YFSETQ. The CDR3 runs 12 residues. The CDR3 reads CASSSPDGGQYF. The CDR3 DNA is TGCGCCAGCAGCTCCCCGGACGGGGGACAGTACTTC.

The rearrangement joins TRBV6-1 to TRBJ1-6, with D possibly matching TRBD1 (6 bases). Germline CDR1 MNHNS, CDR2 SASEGT. The V and J ends lost 1 base and 6 bases respectively, with 13 bases between them. The CDR3 consists of 16 residues. CDR3 protein: CASSEDRDMSNSPLHF. The CDR3 DNA reads TGTGCCAGCAGTGAAGACCGGGACATGAGTAATTCACCCCTCCACTTT.

This clone has a single count. V usage is TRBV11-3 and J usage is TRBJ1-1; 7 bases agree with TRBD1. CDR3 size: 12 residues. The junction had 3 bases not matched to a gene; V was cut back by 5 bases and J by 6 bases. The germline CDR1 and CDR2 sequences are SGHNT and YENEEA. CDR3 loop: CASSPTGAEAFF. CDR3 sequence (DNA): TGTGCCAGCAGCCCCACAGGGGCTGAAGCTTTCTTT.

The rearrangement links TRBV20-1 to TRBJ2-7; 13 bases line up with TRBD2. This CDR3 region has 14 residues. Germline-derived CDR1 and CDR2 are DFQATT and SNEGSKA (reference sequence). The ends lost 3 bases at V and 7 bases at J; junction bases unmatched: 6. The CDR3 region is CSASTSGGAYEQYF. The CDR3 bases are TGCAGTGCTAGTACTAGCGGGGGGGCTTATGAGCAGTACTTC.

The chain couples TRBV18 to TRBJ1-3, with 8 bases fitting TRBD1. The CDR3 spans 19 residues. Trimming cost V 4 bases and J 0 bases; bases outside gene matches: 14. CDR1 and CDR2 from the germline V gene are KGHSH and LQKENI. The CDR3 is CASSLYRGTLTASGNTIYF. The CDR3 coding sequence is TGTGCCAGCTCACTTTACAGGGGGACCCTTACCGCCTCTGGAAACACCATATATTTT.

The rearrangement joins TRBV7-9 to TRBJ1-6; 9 nucleotides agree with TRBD1. The CDR3 extends over 15 amino acids. From germline, CDR1 is SEHNR and CDR2 FQNEAQ (reference sequence). With 2 bases clipped from V and 10 bases from J, the junction kept 6 bases outside the gene matches. This CDR3 is CASSLSGQGNSPLHF. In DNA form, the CDR3 reads TGTGCCAGCAGCTTATCGGGACAGGGAAACTCACCCCTCCACTTT. The variable domain in full, completed from reference TRBV7-9 and TRBJ1-6, reads DTGVSQNPRHKITKRGQNVTFRCDPISEHNRLYWYRQTLGQGPEFLTYFQNEAQLEKSRLLSDRFSAERPKGSFSTLEIQRTEQGDSAMYLCASSLSGQGNSPLHFGNGTRLTVT.

The V call is TRBV19, the J call TRBJ1-5, with a tentative D call TRBD1 (6 bases). Germline V gives CDR1 LNHDA, CDR2 SQIVND (reference sequence). The CDR3 covers 16 residues. V was pared by 6 bases and J by 2 bases, with 17 bases between. As DNA, the CDR3 is TGTGCCAGTAGCAATCATGGGGCAGGGGGCAATCAGCCCCAGCATTTT. Encoded protein: CASSNHGAGGNQPQHF.

V usage is TRBV28 and J usage is TRBJ2-1; 9 bases map to TRBD2. CDR1 is MDHEN and CDR2 is SYDVKM in the germline V gene. The CDR3 totals 15 residues. The CDR3 protein is CESQRSGSIYNEQFF. Here the CDR3 DNA reads TGTGAGTCCCAACGTAGCGGGAGTATATACAATGAGCAGTTCTTC.

This chain connects TRBV3-1 (or the pseudogene TRBV3-2) to TRBJ2-7; no firm D call. The V end was cut by 4 bases, the J end by 0 bases, with 4 bases between. This CDR3 is 12 amino acids long. CDR1 is LGHDT and CDR2 is YNNKEL in the germline V gene (reference sequence). The DNA for the CDR3 is TGTGCCAGCAGCCTCGTCTCCTACGAGCAGTACTTC. Encoded protein: CASSLVSYEQYF.

This rearrangement joins TRBV28 to TRBJ1-2; no clear D. The CDR3 totals 11 residues. Germline loops: CDR1 MDHEN, CDR2 SYDVKM. The V gene lost 6 bases and the J gene lost 5 bases, with 7 bases spanning the gap. Here the CDR3 DNA reads TGTGCCAGCAGAACAGCTTATGGCTACACCTTC. Its protein product is CASRTAYGYTF.

The rearrangement uses TRBV11-2 and TRBJ1-2; 7 positions match TRBD1. The germline gives CDR1 SGHAT, CDR2 FQNNGV. V was pared by 6 bases and J by 4 bases, with 8 bases of the junction left unmatched. There are 14 residues in the CDR3. This chain's CDR3 is CASRLPGQSYGYTF. DNA of the CDR3: TGTGCCAGCAGGCTCCCGGGACAGAGCTATGGCTACACCTTC.

This clone appeared once. This rearrangement joins TRBV19 to TRBJ2-1; 8 positions match TRBD2. CDR1 is LNHDA and CDR2 is SQIVND in the germline V gene (reference sequence). The CDR3 contains 17 residues. Trimming removed 3 bases from V and 2 bases from J; junction bases left unmatched: 9. CDR3 sequence (DNA): TGTGCCAGTAGTATTCAGGCTACTAGCGGCCCCTACAATGAGCAGTTCTTC. It translates to CASSIQATSGPYNEQFF.

V and J are TRBV18 and TRBJ1-2; 10 nucleotides line up with TRBD1. The CDR3 is 16 amino acids. CDR1 KGHSH and CDR2 LQKENI come from the germline V gene. Germline trimming cut 2 bases from V and 8 bases from J; bases unmatched to any gene: 11. In DNA, the CDR3 is TGTGCCAGCTCACCATTTCGGGCGGACAGGGGGGAAGGCTACACCTTC. It specifies CASSPFRADRGEGYTF.